Presented here are 24 T cell receptor beta chains from one specimen sequenced in a study of T-cell memory formation after mild COVID-19. TCRdb reprocessed the 5' RACE reads with MiXCR, giving one entry per CDR3 protein. The table lists around 220,000 distinct CDR3 sequences, about a sixth of them singletons. The sample taken for sequencing was PBMCs or a T cell subset sorted from them (not recorded which). All receptors come from a man between 18 and 29 years old who had mild COVID-19 (a few samples of this study predate the infection). Cell type and time point are not known.

The chain uses TRBV2 and TRBJ1-4, with D perhaps matching TRBD1 (6 bases). The V gene's germline CDR1 is SNHLY and CDR2 FYNNEI. The CDR3 contains 14 residues. V dropped 6 bases and J dropped 7 bases, with 15 bases sitting between them. DNA of the CDR3: TGTGCCAGCAGCGAGGGCAGGGGTGCTGAAAAACTGTTTTTT. It encodes CASSEGRGAEKLFF. The variable domain in full, with the rest retrieved from reference TRBV2 and TRBJ1-4, is EPEVTQTPSHQVTQMGQEVILRCVPISNHLYFYWYRQILGQKVEFLVSFYNNEISEKSEIFDDQFSVERPDGSNFTLKIRSTKLEDSAMYFCASSEGRGAEKLFFGSGTQLSVL.

The chain couples TRBV4-1 to TRBJ2-3; D gene uncertain. The V end lost 4 bases, the J end lost 4 bases, and 9 bases lay between the germline ends. Germline CDR1 is MGHRA and CDR2 is YSYEKL. CDR3 length equals 13 residues. The CDR3, as DNA: TGCGCCAGCAGCCCCCTTGGGGCAGATACGCAGTATTTT. Protein product: CASSPLGADTQYF.

The chain recombines TRBV7-8 with TRBJ1-6; 8 nucleotides match TRBD1. The CDR3 sequence is 14 residues long. CDR1 and CDR2 from the germline V gene are SGHVS and FQNEAQ. V dropped 5 bases and J dropped 10; count of bases not matched to a gene: 7. This chain's CDR3 is CASSPSGGKSPLHF. DNA of the CDR3: TGTGCCAGCAGCCCTTCAGGGGGCAAATCACCCCTCCACTTT.

Notes on this clonotype: Germline is not matched at one junction end, which may reflect a read error. This rearrangement joins TRBV12-3 or TRBV12-4 to TRBJ2-7, with 7 bases identical to TRBD1. The CDR3 contains 13 residues. CDR3 region: CASSPGQSPPVDF. The CDR3 DNA is TGTGCCAGCAGCCCGGGACAGAGTCCCCCCGTGGACTTC.

There are a few counts of this clonotype. The rearrangement joins TRBV20-1 to TRBJ2-5; 7 nucleotides align to TRBD2. Germline values: CDR1 DFQATT, CDR2 SNEGSKA (reference sequence). The CDR3 consists of 15 residues. V shed 4 bases, J shed 2 bases, and the junction held 10 bases outside the gene matches. The CDR3 DNA is TGCAGTGCTAACCCAGGACTAGGCCCACAAGAGACCCAGTACTTC. Protein: CSANPGLGPQETQYF.

This clonotype was detected only a few times. The gene calls are TRBV11-2 and TRBJ2-3, with D possibly being TRBD2 (5 bases). In germline, CDR1 is SGHAT, CDR2 FQNNGV. The CDR3 length is 14 residues. Between the trimmed V and J ends, which lost 3 bases and 6 bases, there was a span of 13 bases. For the CDR3, the DNA is TGTGCCAGCAGCTTTCGTGGGAGCTCCGATACGCAGTATTTT. It yields the protein CASSFRGSSDTQYF.

This clonotype was seen a few times. V usage is TRBV12-3 or TRBV12-4 and J usage is TRBJ2-7; D uncertain. The CDR3 covers 14 residues. Trimming removed 5 bases from V and 3 bases from J, with 14 bases in between. CDR3 coding DNA: TGTGCCAGCAGTCGAAGAGCCAGAGTCTACGAGCAGTACTTC. Translating gives CASSRRARVYEQYF.

The chain carries TRBV7-2 and TRBJ1-3; no clear D. Germline V gives CDR1 SGHTA, CDR2 FQGNSA. V was pared by 1 base and J by 5 bases, with 6 bases between. CDR3 size: 13 residues. In DNA form, the CDR3 reads TGTGCCAGCAGCTTAGTACAGCGAAACACCATATATTTT. Amino acid sequence: CASSLVQRNTIYF.

The chain combines TRBV20-1 with TRBJ2-7; perhaps TRBD1 as D (6 bases). Looked up from germline, CDR1 is DFQATT and CDR2 is SNEGSKA (reference sequence). The CDR3 extends over 15 amino acids. Trimming removed 6 bases at V and 4 bases at J, with 22 bases between. Here the CDR3 DNA reads TGCAGTGCACTCCTCCCGGGCAGGACAGATTACGAGCAGTACTTC. Translating it yields CSALLPGRTDYEQYF.

The rearrangement uses TRBV6-6 and TRBJ2-7; 8 positions match TRBD1. Germline CDR1 and CDR2: MNHNY and SVGAGI (reference sequence). Trimming took 5 bases from V and 6 from J; bases not matched to a gene: 6. The CDR3 is made up of 13 amino acids. In DNA form, the CDR3 reads TGTGCCAGCAGTCCTACGACAGGGGTCGAGCAGTACGTC. This codes for CASSPTTGVEQYV.

This clonotype came up a few times. The chain recombines TRBV7-2 with TRBJ1-6, with 9 bases fitting TRBD1. Germline loops: CDR1 SGHTA, CDR2 FQGNSA. Unmatched junction bases numbered 11, after V lost 3 bases and J lost 2 bases. CDR3 size: 19 residues. The CDR3 DNA reads as TGTGCCAGCAGCTTTGGTGGGGACAGGGTGAGAACCTATAATTCACCCCTCCACTTT. Translating gives CASSFGGDRVRTYNSPLHF. The whole variable domain, remainder taken from reference TRBV7-2 and TRBJ1-6, is GAGVSQSPSNKVTEKGKDVELRCDPISGHTALYWYRQSLGQGLEFLIYFQGNSAPDKSGLPSDRFSAERTGGSVSTLTIQRTQQEDSAVYLCASSFGGDRVRTYNSPLHFGNGTRLTVT.

This clonotype was seen a handful of times. The chain couples TRBV2 to TRBJ2-7; 9 nucleotides align to TRBD1. The CDR3 is 14 amino acids. Germline values: CDR1 SNHLY, CDR2 FYNNEI. Trimming removed 6 bases from V and 3 bases from J; junction bases left unmatched: 6. The CDR3 sequence: CASRVPGQGYEQYF. For the CDR3, the DNA is TGTGCCAGCAGAGTCCCGGGACAGGGCTACGAGCAGTACTTC.

The chain carries TRBV23-1 and TRBJ2-2, with D possibly TRBD2 on 5 matching bases. TRBV23-1 is designated an ORF whose function remains uncertain. V lost 3 bases, J lost 0 bases, and 17 bases lay in between. The CDR3 has 18 amino acids. The CDR3 DNA sequence: TGCGCCAGCAGTCAGGAGGAGGTTGATTTCTCGAACACCGGGGAGCTGTTTTTT. Amino acid sequence: CASSQEEVDFSNTGELFF.

This clonotype was counted only a few times. The CDR3 loop reads CASSVDPTSGGTSNEQFF. The CDR3 DNA is TGTGCCAGCAGCGTAGACCCGACTAGCGGGGGGACCTCGAATGAGCAGTTCTTC. This rearrangement joins TRBV9 to TRBJ2-1, with 13 bases identical to TRBD2. This CDR3 contains 18 residues. The germline CDR1 and CDR2 sequences are SGDLS and YYNGEE. The trim removed 0 bases at V and 7 bases at J, leaving 10 bases unmatched.

This clonotype was observed a handful of times. The chain recombines TRBV20-1 with TRBJ2-5, with D tentatively TRBD1 (6 bases). V was cut by 5 bases and J by 5 bases, with 12 bases left in between. CDR1 is DFQATT, CDR2 SNEGSKA, per germline (reference sequence). The CDR3 totals 12 residues. Here the CDR3 reads CSAGRQEETQYF. CDR3 sequence (DNA): TGCAGTGCTGGAAGACAGGAGGAGACCCAGTACTTC.

The chain is built from TRBV6-2 or TRBV6-3 and TRBJ2-5, with 9 bases identical to TRBD2. Germline trimming cut 2 bases from V and 5 bases from J; bases unmatched to any gene: 9. The length of the CDR3 is 16 residues. The germline V gene has CDR1 MNHEY and CDR2 SVGEGT. CDR3 sequence (DNA): TGTGCCAGCAGTTACGCCTTAGCGGGGGCGGAGGAGACCCAGTACTTC. Its protein is CASSYALAGAEETQYF.

This clonotype was seen a few times. This chain uses TRBV9 with TRBJ2-3; D is unresolved. Germline lookup yields CDR1 SGDLS and CDR2 YYNGEE. This CDR3 has 11 amino acids. V was trimmed by 7 bases and J by 2 bases, leaving 5 bases between them. The CDR3 DNA sequence: TGTGCCAGCGTTCTCACAGATACGCAGTATTTT. Translated: CASVLTDTQYF.

This rearrangement joins TRBV18 to TRBJ2-1; TRBD1 matches at 10 bases. The germline V gene has CDR1 KGHSH and CDR2 LQKENI. The CDR3 extends over 16 amino acids. V was pared by 3 bases and J by 6 bases, with 8 bases of the junction left unmatched. CDR3 DNA: TGTGCCAGCTCACCTCCCGGGACAGGGGATATCAATGAGCAGTTCTTC. Protein sequence: CASSPPGTGDINEQFF. The whole variable domain, remainder taken from reference TRBV18 and TRBJ2-1, is NAGVMQNPRHLVRRRGQEARLRCSPMKGHSHVYWYRQLPEEGLKFMVYLQKENIIDESGMPKERFSAEFPKEGPSILRIQQVVRGDSAAYFCASSPPGTGDINEQFFGPGTRLTVL.

The DNA of the CDR3 is TGTGCCAGCAGCCCTCACCAGAGCTCCTACGAGCAGTACTTC. Its translation: CASSPHQSSYEQYF. This chain uses TRBV11-1 with TRBJ2-7; no clear D. The V and J ends lost 5 bases and 0 bases respectively, with 11 bases between them. The CDR3 consists of 14 residues. Germline V gene lookup returns CDR1 SGHAT and CDR2 FQDESV (reference sequence). Looking up the rest from reference TRBV11-1 and TRBJ2-7 gives the full variable domain: EAEVAQSPRYKITEKSQAVAFWCDPISGHATLYWYRQILGQGPELLVQFQDESVVDDSQLPKDRFSAERLKGVDSTLKIQPAELGDSAMYLCASSPHQSSYEQYFGPGTRLTVT.

This clonotype was observed a handful of times. This rearrangement joins TRBV12-3 or TRBV12-4 to TRBJ2-4; D might be TRBD2 (5 bases). V was trimmed by 5 bases and J by 0 bases, leaving 14 bases between them. The CDR3 is 16 residues long. In DNA, the CDR3 is TGTGCCAGCAGTCCCCCGAGGGATCTAGCCAAAAACATTCAGTACTTC. Translating it yields CASSPPRDLAKNIQYF.

This clonotype was recorded once. The V gene is TRBV21-1, the J gene TRBJ2-1; the table calls TRBD1, which could not be checked here. TRBV21-1 is assigned pseudogene status. The CDR3 consists of 16 residues. The CDR3 loop is CASSKARDRPPNEQFF. The CDR3 nucleotides are TGTGCCAGCAGCAAAGCGAGGGACAGGCCGCCCAATGAGCAGTTCTTC.

The chain's CDR3 is CASSHRDRLNSPLHF. In DNA form, the CDR3 reads TGTGCCAGCAGCCATCGGGACAGGCTTAATTCACCCCTCCACTTT. The chain carries TRBV12-3 or TRBV12-4 and TRBJ1-6; the match to TRBD1 covers 8 bases. There are 15 residues in the CDR3. Trimming cost V 6 bases and J 6 bases; bases outside gene matches: 7.

This clonotype was seen more than once but under ten times. In DNA, the CDR3 is TGCGCCAGCCTTCCAACTGGAACTAGCACAGATACGCAGTATTTT. Protein: CASLPTGTSTDTQYF. The chain recombines TRBV5-1 with TRBJ2-3; D gene unclear. There are 15 residues in the CDR3. Germline V CDR1 and CDR2: SGHRS, YFSETQ. V was cut by 7 bases and J by 0 bases, with 15 bases left in between.

The J gene is TRBJ1-2, the V gene TRBV7-2, with 7 bases identical to TRBD1. This CDR3 has 18 residues. Germline V gene data show CDR1 as SGHTA and CDR2 as FQGNSA. Trimming removed 0 bases from V and 1 base from J; junction bases left unmatched: 11. DNA of the CDR3: TGTGCCAGCAGCTTAGCCGGTCAGGGGGGCCGGGTTAACTATGGCTACACCTTC. Translated: CASSLAGQGGRVNYGYTF.